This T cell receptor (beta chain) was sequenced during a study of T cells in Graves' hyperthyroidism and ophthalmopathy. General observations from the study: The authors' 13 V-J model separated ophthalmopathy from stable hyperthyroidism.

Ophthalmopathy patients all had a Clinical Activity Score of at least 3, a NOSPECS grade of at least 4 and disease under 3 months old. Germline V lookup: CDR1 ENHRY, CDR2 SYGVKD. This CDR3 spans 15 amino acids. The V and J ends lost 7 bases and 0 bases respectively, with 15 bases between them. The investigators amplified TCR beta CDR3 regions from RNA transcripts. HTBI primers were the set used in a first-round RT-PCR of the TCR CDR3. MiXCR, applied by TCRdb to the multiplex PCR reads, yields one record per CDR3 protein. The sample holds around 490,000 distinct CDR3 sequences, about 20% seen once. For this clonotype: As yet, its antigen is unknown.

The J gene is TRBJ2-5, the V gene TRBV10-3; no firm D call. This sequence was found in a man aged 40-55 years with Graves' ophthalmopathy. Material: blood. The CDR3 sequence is CAINKEGGNQETQYF. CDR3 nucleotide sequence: TGTGCCATCAACAAAGAAGGCGGTAACCAAGAGACCCAGTACTTC.